The rows below give T cell receptor beta chains drawn from one sample of a study of T cell responses to AZD1222 COVID-19 vaccine. The table came from immunoSEQ multiplex PCR; TCRdb's copy has only in-frame clones and leaves some out. The sample includes 98,000 or so clones, 88% of them seen just once. The material sequenced was peripheral blood, taken 28 days after the second AZD1222 dose. Receptors originate from an adult who received the AZD1222 COVID-19 vaccine. The CDR3 runs from the conserved cysteine through the conserved F or W. Size tells how often a clone was seen (once, few, many) or the class of an expanded clone, and some rows leave it out.

v_call	clone_size	j_call	cdr3_aa
TRBV6-5	-	TRBJ1-1	CASSPGTGRTEAFF
TRBV9	-	TRBJ2-3	CASSVVGAGGSDTQYF
TRBV18	-	TRBJ2-7	CASSLESAYEQYF
TRBV27	-	TRBJ2-7	CASGRAGASYEQYF
TRBV10-3	-	TRBJ1-1	CASWTGGNTEAFF
TRBV6-5	-	TRBJ1-2	CASTPDGRYGYTF
TRBV4-1	-	TRBJ1-2	CASSQGDGSYGYTF
TRBV5-1	-	TRBJ2-1	CASSLTAPGQASYNEQFF
TRBV20-1	-	TRBJ1-4	CSAPGQEKLFF
TRBV6-5	once	TRBJ1-5	CASRQTGNGGQPQHF
TRBV7-2	-	TRBJ1-1	CASGVQHMNTEAFF
TRBV4-1	-	TRBJ1-2	CASSQESGDRGREGGYTF
TRBV3-1/TRBV3-2	-	TRBJ2-1	CASSQGPSTNEQFF
TRBV5-6	-	TRBJ2-1	CASSLGPTDEQFF
TRBV5-5	-	TRBJ1-2	CASSFQDRVVVHGYTF
TRBV10-2	once	TRBJ2-1	CASRVGLAGVGEQFF
TRBV30	-	TRBJ1-2	CAWSLRVGYTF
TRBV10-3	few	TRBJ1-2	CAISESGTSNYGYTF
TRBV2	-	TRBJ2-1	CASSYTAGGPQGQFF
TRBV19	-	TRBJ2-1	CASSGMTSGMRNEQFF
TRBV27	-	TRBJ1-5	CASSRQGWYGDSNQPQHF
TRBV6-5	-	TRBJ1-5	CASMEGPINQPQHF
TRBV27	-	TRBJ2-7	CASSLRLADSYEQYF
TRBV5-5	-	TRBJ2-3	CASTAPRGASTDTQYF
TRBV5-8	-	TRBJ2-7	CASSLGDPGDRDHEQYF
TRBV19	-	TRBJ2-1	CASSLREAREGVEQFF
TRBV29-1	-	TRBJ1-1	CSVKTGGWGTEAFF
TRBV9	-	TRBJ2-3	CASSEGPSTDTQYF
TRBV18	-	TRBJ1-5	CASSPGGNQPQHF
TRBV9	-	TRBJ2-7	CASSVSGLDRESYEQYF
TRBV4-1	-	TRBJ2-7	CASSQARTSGDYEQYF
TRBV5-6	-	TRBJ1-1	CASSSWGQGGSEAFF
TRBV6-5	once	TRBJ1-6	CASSFDRGDNSPLHF
TRBV28	-	TRBJ2-5	CASSLGGTSGKETQYF
TRBV30	-	TRBJ2-2	CAWEGTHGFTGELFF
TRBV5-6	-	TRBJ1-2	CASSLVAGTGFGYTF
TRBV10-1	-	TRBJ2-1	CASSGFRDRTDNEQFF
TRBV6-1	-	TRBJ2-7	CASSESPSYEQYF
TRBV10-2	-	TRBJ2-5	CASGQGPDLTTAYF
TRBV4-2	-	TRBJ1-2	CASSQGHLYGYTF
TRBV7-9	-	TRBJ1-5	CASSLGLNQPQHF
TRBV28	-	TRBJ1-6	CASSGGNYNSPLHF
TRBV30	-	TRBJ1-2	CAFKTLTSPLGGYTF
TRBV30	once	TRBJ1-2	CAWTSGHWYGYTF
TRBV4-1	-	TRBJ2-4	CASSQDQGTGVEDF
TRBV3-1/TRBV3-2	-	TRBJ1-2	CASTDGTRNYGYTF
TRBV7-3	-	TRBJ2-7	CASKEGYEQYF
TRBV7-3	few	TRBJ1-2	CASSPYMTDFYGYTF
TRBV19	once	TRBJ2-7	CASSIGQGSSYEQYF
TRBV6-1	-	TRBJ2-7	CASSEPGYEQYF
TRBV5-1	-	TRBJ1-2	CASSLDRVGYGYTF
TRBV2	once	TRBJ1-6	CASGGNSPLHF
TRBV14	once	TRBJ2-2	CASSQDHAGFANTGELFF
TRBV7-2	-	TRBJ2-1	CASSLDLASSYNEQFF
TRBV7-9	-	TRBJ1-1	CASSPQGGLEAFF
TRBV24-1	-	TRBJ1-2	CATSALQDRGNYGYTF
TRBV6-1	few	TRBJ1-6	CASSEGDGNSPLHF